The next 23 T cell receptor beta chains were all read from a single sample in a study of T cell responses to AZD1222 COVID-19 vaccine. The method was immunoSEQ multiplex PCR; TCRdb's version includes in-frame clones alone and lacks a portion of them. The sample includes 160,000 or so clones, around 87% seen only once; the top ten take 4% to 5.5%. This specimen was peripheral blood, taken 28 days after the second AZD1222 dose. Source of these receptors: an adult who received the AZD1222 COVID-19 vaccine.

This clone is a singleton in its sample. The CDR3: CASRRSSGNTIYF. Here the CDR3 DNA reads TGCGCCAGCCGCCGGTCTTCTGGAAACACCATATATTTT. The V call is TRBV5-1, the J call TRBJ1-3, with unresolved D. The CDR3 consists of 13 residues. From germline, CDR1 is SGHRS and CDR2 YFSETQ. V lost 7 bases, J lost 1 base, and 9 bases lay in between. The whole variable domain, remainder taken from reference TRBV5-1 and TRBJ1-3, is KAGVTQTPRYLIKTRGQQVTLSCSPISGHRSVSWYQQTPGQGLQFLFEYFSETQRNKGNFPGRFSGRQFSNSRSEMNVSTLELGDSALYLCASRRSSGNTIYFGEGSWLTVV.

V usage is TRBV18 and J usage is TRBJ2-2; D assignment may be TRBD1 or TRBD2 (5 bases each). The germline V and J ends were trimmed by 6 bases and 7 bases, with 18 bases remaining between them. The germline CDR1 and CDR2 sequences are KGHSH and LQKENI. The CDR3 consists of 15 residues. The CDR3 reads CASSPTAGSRGELFF. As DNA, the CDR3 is TGTGCCAGCTCCCCTACGGCAGGGAGTCGCGGGGAGCTGTTTTTT.

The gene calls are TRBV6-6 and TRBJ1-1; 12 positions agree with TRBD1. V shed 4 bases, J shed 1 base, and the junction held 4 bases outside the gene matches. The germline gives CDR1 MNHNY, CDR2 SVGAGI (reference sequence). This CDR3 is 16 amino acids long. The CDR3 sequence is CASSSRDRGQNTEAFF. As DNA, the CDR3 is TGTGCCAGCAGTTCCCGGGACAGGGGGCAGAACACTGAAGCTTTCTTT.

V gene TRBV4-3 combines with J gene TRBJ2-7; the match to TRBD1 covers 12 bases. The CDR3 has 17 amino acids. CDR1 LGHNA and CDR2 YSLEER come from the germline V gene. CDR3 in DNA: TGCGCACGGGCCGCCCGGGGACAGGGGGCTTTTTCCTACGAGCAGTACTTC. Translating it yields CARAARGQGAFSYEQYF.

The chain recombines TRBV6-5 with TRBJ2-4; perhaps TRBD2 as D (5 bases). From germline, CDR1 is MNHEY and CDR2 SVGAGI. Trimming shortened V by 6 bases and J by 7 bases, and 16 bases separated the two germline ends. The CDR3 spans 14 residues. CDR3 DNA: TGTGCCAGCAGGAGATCGATACTAGAGAACATTCAGTACTTC. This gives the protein CASRRSILENIQYF.

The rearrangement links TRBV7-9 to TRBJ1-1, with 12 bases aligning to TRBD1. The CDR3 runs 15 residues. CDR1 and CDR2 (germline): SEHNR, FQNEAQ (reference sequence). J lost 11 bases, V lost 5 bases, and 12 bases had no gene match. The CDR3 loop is CASSPPGQGAMGAFF. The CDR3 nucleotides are TGTGCCAGCAGCCCACCGGGACAGGGGGCGATGGGGGCTTTCTTT. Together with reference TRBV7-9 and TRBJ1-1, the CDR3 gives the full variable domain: DTGVSQNPRHKITKRGQNVTFRCDPISEHNRLYWYRQTLGQGPEFLTYFQNEAQLEKSRLLSDRFSAERPKGSFSTLEIQRTEQGDSAMYLCASSPPGQGAMGAFFGQGTRLTVV.

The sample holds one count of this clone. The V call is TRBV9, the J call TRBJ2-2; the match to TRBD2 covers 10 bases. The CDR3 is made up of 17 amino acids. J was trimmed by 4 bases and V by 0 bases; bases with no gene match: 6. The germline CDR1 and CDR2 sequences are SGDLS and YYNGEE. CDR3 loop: CASSVGASGGRTGELFF. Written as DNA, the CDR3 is TGTGCCAGCAGCGTAGGGGCTAGCGGGGGCCGCACCGGGGAGCTGTTTTTT.

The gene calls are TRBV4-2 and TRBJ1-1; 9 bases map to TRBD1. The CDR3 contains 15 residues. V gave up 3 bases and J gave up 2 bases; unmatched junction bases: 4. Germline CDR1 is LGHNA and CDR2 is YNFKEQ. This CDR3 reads CASSHPGQGNTEAFF. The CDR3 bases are TGTGCCAGCAGCCACCCGGGACAGGGAAACACTGAAGCTTTCTTT.

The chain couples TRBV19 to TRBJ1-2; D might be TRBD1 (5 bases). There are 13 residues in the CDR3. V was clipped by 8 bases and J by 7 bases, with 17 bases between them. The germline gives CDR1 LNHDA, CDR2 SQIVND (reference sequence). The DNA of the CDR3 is TGTGCCAGTTCGCCGGATGGGGCGGGTGGCTACACCTTC. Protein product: CASSPDGAGGYTF.

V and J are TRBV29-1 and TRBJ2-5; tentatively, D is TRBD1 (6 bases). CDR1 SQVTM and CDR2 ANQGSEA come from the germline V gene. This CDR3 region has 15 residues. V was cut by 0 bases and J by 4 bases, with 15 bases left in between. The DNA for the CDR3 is TGCAGCGTTGAAGATCAAACAGGGTTTGCAGAGACCCAGTACTTC. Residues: CSVEDQTGFAETQYF.

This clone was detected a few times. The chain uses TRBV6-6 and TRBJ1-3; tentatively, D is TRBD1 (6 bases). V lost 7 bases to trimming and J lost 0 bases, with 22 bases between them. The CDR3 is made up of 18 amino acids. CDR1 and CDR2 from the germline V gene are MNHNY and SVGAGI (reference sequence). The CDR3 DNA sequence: TGTGCCAGCATTCGAATGAGATCCGGGGGCGGCTCTGGAAACACCATATATTTT. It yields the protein CASIRMRSGGGSGNTIYF.

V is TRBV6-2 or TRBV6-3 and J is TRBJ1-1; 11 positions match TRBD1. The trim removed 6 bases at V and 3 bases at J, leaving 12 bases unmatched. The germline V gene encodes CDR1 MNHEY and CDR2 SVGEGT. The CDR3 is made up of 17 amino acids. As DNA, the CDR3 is TGTGCCAGCAGCCCACCCCTTGGGACAGGGGGTTACACTGAAGCTTTCTTT. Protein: CASSPPLGTGGYTEAFF.

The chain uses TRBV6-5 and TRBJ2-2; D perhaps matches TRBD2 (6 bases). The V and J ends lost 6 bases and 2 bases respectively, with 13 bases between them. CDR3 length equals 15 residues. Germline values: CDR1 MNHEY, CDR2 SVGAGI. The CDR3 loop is CASSSGTLNTGELFF. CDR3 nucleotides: TGTGCCAGCAGCTCCGGGACTCTTAACACCGGGGAGCTGTTTTTT.

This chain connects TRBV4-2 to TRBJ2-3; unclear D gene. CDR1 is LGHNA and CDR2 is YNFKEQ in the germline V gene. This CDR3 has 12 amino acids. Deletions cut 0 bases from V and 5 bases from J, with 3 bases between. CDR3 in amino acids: CASSQERDTQYF. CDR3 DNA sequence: TGTGCCAGCAGCCAAGAGAGAGATACGCAGTATTTT.

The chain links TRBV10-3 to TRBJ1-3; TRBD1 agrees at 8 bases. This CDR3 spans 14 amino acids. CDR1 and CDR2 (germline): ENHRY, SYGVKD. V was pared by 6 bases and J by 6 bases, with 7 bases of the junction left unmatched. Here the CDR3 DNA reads TGTGCCATCAGGGACAGGGCCGAACAAAACACCATATATTTT. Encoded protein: CAIRDRAEQNTIYF.

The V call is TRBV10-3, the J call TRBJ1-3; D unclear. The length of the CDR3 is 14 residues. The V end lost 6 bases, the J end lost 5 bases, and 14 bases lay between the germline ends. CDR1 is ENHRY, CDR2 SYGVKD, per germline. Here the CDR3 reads CAIREQVGRNTIYF. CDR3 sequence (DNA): TGTGCCATCAGAGAACAAGTCGGGAGAAACACCATATATTTT.

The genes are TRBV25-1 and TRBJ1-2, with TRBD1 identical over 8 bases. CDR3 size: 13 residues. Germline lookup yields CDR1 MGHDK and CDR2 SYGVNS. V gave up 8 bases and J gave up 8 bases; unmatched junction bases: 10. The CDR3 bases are TGTGCCAGCGGTACGGGACAGGTGAGCGGCTACACCTTC. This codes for CASGTGQVSGYTF.

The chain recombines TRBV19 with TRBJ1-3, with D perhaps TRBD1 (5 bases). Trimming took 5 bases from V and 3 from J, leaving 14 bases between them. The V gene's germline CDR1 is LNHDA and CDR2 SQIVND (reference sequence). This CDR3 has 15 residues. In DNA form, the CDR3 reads TGTGCCAGTAGTTCCCTCGGGGGGAGTGGAAACACCATATATTTT. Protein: CASSSLGGSGNTIYF. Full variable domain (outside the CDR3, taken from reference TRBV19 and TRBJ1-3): DGGITQSPKYLFRKEGQNVTLSCEQNLNHDAMYWYRQDPGQGLRLIYYSQIVNDFQKGDIAEGYSVSREKKESFPLTVTSAQKNPTAFYLCASSSLGGSGNTIYFGEGSWLTVV.

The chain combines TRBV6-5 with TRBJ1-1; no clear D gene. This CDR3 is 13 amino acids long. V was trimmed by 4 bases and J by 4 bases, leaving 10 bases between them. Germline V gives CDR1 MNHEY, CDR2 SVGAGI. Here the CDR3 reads CASSSSGSTEAFF. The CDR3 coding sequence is TGTGCCAGCAGTTCCTCTGGGAGCACTGAAGCTTTCTTT.

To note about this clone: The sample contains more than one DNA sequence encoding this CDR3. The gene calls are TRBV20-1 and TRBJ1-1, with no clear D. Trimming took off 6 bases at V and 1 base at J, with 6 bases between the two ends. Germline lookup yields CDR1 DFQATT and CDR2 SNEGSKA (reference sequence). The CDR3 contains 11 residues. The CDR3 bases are TGCAGTGCCCGGGCGAACACTGAAGCTTTCTTT. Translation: CSARANTEAFF.

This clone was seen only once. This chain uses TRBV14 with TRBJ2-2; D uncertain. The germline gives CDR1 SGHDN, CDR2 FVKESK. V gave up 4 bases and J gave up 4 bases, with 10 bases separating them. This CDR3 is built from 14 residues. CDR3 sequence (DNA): TGTGCCAGCAGCCCTCTCCCCCGCACCGGGGAGCTGTTTTTT. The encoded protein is CASSPLPRTGELFF.

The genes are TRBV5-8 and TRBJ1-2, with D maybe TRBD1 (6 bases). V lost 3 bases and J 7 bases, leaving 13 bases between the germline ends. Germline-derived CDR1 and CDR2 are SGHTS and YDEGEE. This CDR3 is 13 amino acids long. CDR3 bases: TGTGCCAGCAGCTGGGGGGGCTTACGTGGCTACACCTTC. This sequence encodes CASSWGGLRGYTF.

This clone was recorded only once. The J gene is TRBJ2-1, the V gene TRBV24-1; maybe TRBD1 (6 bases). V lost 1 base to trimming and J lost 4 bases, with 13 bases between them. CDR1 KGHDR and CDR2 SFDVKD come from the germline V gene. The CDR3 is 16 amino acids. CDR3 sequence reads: CATSDLLPGQYNEQFF. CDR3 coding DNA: TGTGCCACCAGTGATTTACTACCGGGACAATACAATGAGCAGTTCTTC.